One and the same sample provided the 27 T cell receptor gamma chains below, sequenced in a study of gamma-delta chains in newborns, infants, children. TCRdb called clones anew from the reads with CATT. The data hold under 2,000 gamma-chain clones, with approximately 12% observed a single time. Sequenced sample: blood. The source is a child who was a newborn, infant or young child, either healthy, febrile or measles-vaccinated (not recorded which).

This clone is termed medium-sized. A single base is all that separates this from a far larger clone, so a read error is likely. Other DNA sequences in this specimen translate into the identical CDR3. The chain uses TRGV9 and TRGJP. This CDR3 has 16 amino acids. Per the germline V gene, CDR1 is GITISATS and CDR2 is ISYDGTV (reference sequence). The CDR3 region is CALWEVQELGKKIKVF. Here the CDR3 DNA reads TGTGCCTTGTGGGAGGTGCAAGAGTTGGGCAAAAAAATCAAAGTATTT.

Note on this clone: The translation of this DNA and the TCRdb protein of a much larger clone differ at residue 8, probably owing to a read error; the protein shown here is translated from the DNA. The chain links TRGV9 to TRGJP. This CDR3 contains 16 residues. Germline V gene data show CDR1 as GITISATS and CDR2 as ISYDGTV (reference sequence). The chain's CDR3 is CALWDLQGLGKKIKVF. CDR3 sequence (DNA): TGTGCCTTGTGGGATCTACAAGGGTTGGGCAAAAAAATCAAGGTATTT.

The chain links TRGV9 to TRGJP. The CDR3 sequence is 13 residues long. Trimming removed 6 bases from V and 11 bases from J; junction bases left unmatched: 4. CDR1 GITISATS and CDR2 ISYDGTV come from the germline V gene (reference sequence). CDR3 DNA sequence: TGTGCCTTGTGGATGATGGGCAAAAAAATCAAGGTATTT. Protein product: CALWMMGKKIKVF.

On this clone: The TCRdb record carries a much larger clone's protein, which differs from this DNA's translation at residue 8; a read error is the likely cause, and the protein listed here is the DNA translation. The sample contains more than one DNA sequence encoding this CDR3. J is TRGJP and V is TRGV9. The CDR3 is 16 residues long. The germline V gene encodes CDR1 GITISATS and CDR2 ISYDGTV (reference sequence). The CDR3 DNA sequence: TGTGCCTTGTGGGAGATACAAGGGTTGGGCAAAAAAATCAAGGTATTT. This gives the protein CALWEIQGLGKKIKVF.

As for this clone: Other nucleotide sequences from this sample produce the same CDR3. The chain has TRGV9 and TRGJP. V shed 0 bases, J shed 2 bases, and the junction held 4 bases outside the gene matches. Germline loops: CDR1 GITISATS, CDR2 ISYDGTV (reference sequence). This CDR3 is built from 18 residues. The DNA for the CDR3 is TGTGCCTTGTGGGAGGTGCAGAGGCAAGAGTTGGGCAAAAAAATCAAGGTATTT. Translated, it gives CALWEVQRQELGKKIKVF.

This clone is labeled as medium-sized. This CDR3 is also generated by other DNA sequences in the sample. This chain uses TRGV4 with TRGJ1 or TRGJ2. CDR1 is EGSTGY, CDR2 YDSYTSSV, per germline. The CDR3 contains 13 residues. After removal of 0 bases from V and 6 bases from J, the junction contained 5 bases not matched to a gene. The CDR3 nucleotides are TGTGCCACCTGGGATGGGCTTGGTTATAAGAAACTCTTT. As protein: CATWDGLGYKKLF.

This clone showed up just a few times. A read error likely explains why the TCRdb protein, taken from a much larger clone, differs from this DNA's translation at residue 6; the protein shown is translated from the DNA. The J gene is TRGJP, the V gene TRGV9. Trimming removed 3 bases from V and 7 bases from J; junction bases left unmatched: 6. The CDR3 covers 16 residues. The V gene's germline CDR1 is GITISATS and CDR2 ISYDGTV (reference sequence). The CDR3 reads CALWELLELGKKIKVF. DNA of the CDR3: TGTGCCTTGTGGGAGTTGCTCGAGTTGGGCAAAAAAATCAAGGTATTT.

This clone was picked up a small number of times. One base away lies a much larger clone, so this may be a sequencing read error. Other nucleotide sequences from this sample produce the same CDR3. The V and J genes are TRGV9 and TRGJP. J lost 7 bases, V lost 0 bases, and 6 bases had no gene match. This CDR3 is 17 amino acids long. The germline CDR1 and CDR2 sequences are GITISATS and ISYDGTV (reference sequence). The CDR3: CALWEVLQELGKKIKVF. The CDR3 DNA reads TGTGCCTTGTGGGAGGTGCTACAGGAGTTGGGCAAAAAAATCAAGGTATTT.

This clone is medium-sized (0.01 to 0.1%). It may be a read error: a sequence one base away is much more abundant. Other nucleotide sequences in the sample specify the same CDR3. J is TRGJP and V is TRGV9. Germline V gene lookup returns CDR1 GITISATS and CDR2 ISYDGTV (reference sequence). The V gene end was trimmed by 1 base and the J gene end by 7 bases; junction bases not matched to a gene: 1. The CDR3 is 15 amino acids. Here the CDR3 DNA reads TGTGCCTTGTGGGAGGTTGAGTTGGGCAAAAAAATCAAGGTATTT. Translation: CALWEVELGKKIKVF.

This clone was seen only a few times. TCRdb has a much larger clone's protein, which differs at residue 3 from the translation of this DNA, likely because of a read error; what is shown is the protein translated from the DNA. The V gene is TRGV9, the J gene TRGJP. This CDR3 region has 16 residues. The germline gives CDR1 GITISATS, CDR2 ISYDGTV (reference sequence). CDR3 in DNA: TGTGCCTCGTGGGAGGTGTCAGAGTTGGGCAAAAAAATCAAGGTATTT. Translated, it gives CASWEVSELGKKIKVF.

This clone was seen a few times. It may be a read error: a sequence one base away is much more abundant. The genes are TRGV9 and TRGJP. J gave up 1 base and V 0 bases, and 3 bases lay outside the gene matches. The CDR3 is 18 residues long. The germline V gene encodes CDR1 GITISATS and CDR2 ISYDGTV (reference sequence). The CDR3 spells CALWEVHGQELGKKIKVF. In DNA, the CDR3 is TGTGCCTTGTGGGAGGTGCACGGGCAAGAGTTGGGCAAAAAAATCAAGGTATTT.

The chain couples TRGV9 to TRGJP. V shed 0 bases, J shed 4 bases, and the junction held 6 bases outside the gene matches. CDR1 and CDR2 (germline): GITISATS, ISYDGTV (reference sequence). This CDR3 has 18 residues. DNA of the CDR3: TGTGCCTTGTGGGAGGTGATTCCACAAGAGTTGGGCAAAAAAATCAAGGTATTT. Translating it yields CALWEVIPQELGKKIKVF.

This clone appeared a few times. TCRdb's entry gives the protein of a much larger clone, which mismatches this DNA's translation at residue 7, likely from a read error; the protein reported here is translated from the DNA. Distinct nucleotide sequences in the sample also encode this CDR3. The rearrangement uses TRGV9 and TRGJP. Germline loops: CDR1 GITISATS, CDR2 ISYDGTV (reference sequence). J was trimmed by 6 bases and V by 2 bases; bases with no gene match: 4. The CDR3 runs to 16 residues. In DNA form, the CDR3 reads TGTGCCTTGTGGGAGGCCCGAGAGTTGGGCAAAAAAATCAAGGTATTT. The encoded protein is CALWEARELGKKIKVF.

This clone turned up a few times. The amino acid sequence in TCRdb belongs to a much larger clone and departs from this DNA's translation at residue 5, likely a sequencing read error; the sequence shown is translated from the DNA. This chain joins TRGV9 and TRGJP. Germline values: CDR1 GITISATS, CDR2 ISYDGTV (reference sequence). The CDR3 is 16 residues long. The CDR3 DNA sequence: TGTGCCTTGTGGGGGGTGAAGGAGTTGGGCAAAAAAATCAAGGTATTT. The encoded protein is CALWGVKELGKKIKVF.

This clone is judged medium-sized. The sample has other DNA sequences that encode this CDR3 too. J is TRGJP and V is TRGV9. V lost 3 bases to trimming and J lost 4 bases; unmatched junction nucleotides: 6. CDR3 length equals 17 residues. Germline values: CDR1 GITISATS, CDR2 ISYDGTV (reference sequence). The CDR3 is CALWEPLQELGKKIKVF. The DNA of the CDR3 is TGTGCCTTGTGGGAGCCGCTACAAGAGTTGGGCAAAAAAATCAAGGTATTT.

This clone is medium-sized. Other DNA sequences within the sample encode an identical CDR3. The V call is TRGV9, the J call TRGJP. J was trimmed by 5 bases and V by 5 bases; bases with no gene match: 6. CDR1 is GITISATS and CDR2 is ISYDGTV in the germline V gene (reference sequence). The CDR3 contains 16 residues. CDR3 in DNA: TGTGCCTTGTGGGGCGGTGAAGAGTTGGGCAAAAAAATCAAGGTATTT. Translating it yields CALWGGEELGKKIKVF.

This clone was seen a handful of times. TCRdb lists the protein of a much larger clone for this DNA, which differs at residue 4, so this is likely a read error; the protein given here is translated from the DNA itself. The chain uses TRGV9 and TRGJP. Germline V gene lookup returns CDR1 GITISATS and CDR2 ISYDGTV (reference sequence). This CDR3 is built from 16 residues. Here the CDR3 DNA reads TGTGCCTTGTGTGAGGTGCAAGAGTTGGGCAAAAAAATTAAGGTATTT. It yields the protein CALCEVQELGKKIKVF.

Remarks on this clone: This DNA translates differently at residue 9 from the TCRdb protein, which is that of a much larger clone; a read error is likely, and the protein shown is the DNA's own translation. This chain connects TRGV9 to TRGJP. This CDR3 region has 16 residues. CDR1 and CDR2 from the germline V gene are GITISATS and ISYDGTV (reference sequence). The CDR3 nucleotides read TGTGCCTTGTGGGAGGTGCGGGAGTCGGGCAAAAAAATCAAGGTATTT. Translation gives CALWEVRESGKKIKVF.

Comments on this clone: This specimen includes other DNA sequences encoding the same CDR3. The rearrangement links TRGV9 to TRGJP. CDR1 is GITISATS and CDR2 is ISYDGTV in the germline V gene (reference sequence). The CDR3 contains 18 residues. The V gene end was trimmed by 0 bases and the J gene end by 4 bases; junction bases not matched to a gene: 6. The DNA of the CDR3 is TGTGCCTTGTGGGAGGTGCTTTCCCAAGAGTTGGGCAAAAAAATCAAGGTATTT. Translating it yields CALWEVLSQELGKKIKVF.

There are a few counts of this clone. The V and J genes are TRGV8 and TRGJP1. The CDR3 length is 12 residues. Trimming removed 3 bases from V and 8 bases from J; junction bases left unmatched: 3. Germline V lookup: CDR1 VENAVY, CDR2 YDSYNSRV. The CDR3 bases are TGTGCCACCTGGGATCCCGGTTGGTTCAAGATATTT. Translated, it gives CATWDPGWFKIF.

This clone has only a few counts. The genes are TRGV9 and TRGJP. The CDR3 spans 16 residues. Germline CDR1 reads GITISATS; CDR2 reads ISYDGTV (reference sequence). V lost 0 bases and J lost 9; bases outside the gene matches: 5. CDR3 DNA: TGTGCCTTGTGGGAGGTGATGGGGTTGGGCAAAAAAATCAAGGTATTT. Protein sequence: CALWEVMGLGKKIKVF.

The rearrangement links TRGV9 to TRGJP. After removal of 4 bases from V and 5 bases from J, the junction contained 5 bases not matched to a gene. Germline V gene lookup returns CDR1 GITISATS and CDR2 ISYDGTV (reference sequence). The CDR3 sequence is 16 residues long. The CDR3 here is CALWEDKELGKKIKVF. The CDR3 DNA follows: TGTGCCTTGTGGGAAGATAAAGAGTTGGGCAAAAAAATCAAGGTATTT.

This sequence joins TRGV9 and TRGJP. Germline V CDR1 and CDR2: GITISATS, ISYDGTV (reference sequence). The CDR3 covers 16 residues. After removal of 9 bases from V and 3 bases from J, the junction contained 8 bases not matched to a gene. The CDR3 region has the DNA TGTGCCTTGCGGGGCAAGCAAGAGTTGGGCAAAAAAATCAAGGTATTT. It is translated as CALRGKQELGKKIKVF.

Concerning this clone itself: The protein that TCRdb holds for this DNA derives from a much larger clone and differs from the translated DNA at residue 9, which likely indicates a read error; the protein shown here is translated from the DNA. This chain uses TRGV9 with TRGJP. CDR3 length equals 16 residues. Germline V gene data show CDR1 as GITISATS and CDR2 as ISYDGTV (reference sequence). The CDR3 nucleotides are TGTGCCTTGTGGGAGGTGCTCGAGTCGGGCAAAAAAATCAAGGTATTT. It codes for CALWEVLESGKKIKVF.

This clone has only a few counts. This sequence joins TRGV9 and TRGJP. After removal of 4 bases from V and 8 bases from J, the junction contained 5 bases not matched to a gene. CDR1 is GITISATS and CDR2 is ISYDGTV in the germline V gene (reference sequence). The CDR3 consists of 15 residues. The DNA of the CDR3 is TGTGCCTTGTGGGACCTACAGTTGGGCAAAAAAATCAAGGTATTT. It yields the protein CALWDLQLGKKIKVF.

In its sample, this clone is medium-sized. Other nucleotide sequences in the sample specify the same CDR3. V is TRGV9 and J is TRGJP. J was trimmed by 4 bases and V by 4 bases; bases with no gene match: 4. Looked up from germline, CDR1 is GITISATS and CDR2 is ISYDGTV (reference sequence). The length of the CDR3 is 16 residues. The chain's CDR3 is CALWDQQELGKKIKVF. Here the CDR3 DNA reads TGTGCCTTGTGGGATCAACAAGAGTTGGGCAAAAAAATCAAGGTATTT.

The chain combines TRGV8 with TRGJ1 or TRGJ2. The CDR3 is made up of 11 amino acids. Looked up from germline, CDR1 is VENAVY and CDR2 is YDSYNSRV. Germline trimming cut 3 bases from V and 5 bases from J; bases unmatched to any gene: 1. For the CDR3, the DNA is TGTGCCACCTGGGATGATTATAAGAAACTCTTT. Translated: CATWDDYKKLF.